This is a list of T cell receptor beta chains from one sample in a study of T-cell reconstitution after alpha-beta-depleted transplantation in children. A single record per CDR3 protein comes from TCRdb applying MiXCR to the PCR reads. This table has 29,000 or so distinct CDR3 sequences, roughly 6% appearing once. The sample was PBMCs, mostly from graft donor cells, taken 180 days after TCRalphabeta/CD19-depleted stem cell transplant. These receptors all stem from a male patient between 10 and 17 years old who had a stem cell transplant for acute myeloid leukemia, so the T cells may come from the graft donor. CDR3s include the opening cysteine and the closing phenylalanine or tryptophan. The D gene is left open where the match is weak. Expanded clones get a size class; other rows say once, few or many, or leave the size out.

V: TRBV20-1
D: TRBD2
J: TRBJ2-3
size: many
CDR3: CSARDASGGAYTQYF
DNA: TGCAGTGCTAGAGATGCTAGCGGGGGGGCCTATACGCAGTATTTT

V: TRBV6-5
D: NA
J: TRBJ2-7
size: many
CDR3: CASSYPPAYEQYF
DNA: TGTGCCAGCAGTTACCCACCCGCCTACGAGCAGTACTTC

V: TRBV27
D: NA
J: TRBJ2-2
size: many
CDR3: CASRDLGELFF
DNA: TGTGCCAGCAGGGATCTCGGGGAGCTGTTTTTT

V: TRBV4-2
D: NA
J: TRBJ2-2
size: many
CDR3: CASSQALPGWDTGELFF
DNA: TGTGCCAGCAGCCAAGCCTTACCGGGATGGGACACCGGGGAGCTGTTTTTT

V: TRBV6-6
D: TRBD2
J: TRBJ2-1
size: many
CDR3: CASSYSGGANEGQFF
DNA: TGTGCCAGCAGTTATAGCGGGGGGGCCAATGAAGGGCAGTTCTTC

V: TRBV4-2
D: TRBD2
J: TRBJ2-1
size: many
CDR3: CASSQDRTTGGASNEQFF
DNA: TGTGCCAGCAGCCAAGACCGTACAACGGGGGGGGCAAGCAATGAGCAGTTCTTC

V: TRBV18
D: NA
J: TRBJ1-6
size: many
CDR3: CASSDVYDSPLHF
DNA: TGTGCCAGCTCGGACGTCTACGATTCACCCCTCCACTTT

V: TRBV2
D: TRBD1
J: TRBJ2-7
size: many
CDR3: CASGGDRGEYF
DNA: TGTGCCAGCGGGGGGGACAGGGGAGAGTACTTC

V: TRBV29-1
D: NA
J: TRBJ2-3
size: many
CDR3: CSVEGTPKGRDTQYF
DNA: TGCAGCGTTGAGGGGACCCCAAAAGGAAGAGATACGCAGTATTTT

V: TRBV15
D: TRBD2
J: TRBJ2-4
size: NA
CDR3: CATSRGASGSQNIQYF
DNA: TGTGCCACCAGCAGAGGAGCTAGCGGGAGCCAAAACATTCAGTACTTC

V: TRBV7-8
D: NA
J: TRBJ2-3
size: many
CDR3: CASSSRDGTVDTQYF
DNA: TGTGCCAGCAGCTCACGGGACGGGACCGTAGATACGCAGTATTTT

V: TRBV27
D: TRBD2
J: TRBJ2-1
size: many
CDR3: CASTTGTSGKAEQFF
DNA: TGTGCCAGCACCACCGGGACTAGCGGGAAGGCTGAGCAGTTCTTC

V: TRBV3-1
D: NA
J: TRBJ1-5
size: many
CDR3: CASSQGTVSSAQHF
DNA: TGTGCCAGCAGCCAAGGGACGGTCTCTTCAGCCCAGCATTTT

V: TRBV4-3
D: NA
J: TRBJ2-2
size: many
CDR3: CASSHPGLAGELFF
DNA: TGCGCCAGCAGCCACCCCGGGTTAGCCGGGGAGCTGTTTTTT

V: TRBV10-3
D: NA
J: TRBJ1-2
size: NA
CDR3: CAFSLRTVYNYGYTF
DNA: TGTGCCTTCAGTTTAAGGACAGTGTATAACTATGGCTACACCTTC

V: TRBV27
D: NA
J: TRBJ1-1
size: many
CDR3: CASSAPMLGTFF
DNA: TGTGCCAGCAGTGCCCCGATGCTTGGAACTTTCTTT

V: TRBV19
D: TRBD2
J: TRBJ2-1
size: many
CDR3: CASSLTSGYNEQFF
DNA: TGTGCCAGTAGTTTGACTAGCGGGTACAATGAGCAGTTCTTC

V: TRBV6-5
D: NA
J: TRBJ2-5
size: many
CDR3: CASSYSDCGETQYF
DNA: TGTGCCAGCAGTTACTCGGACTGCGGAGAGACCCAGTACTTC

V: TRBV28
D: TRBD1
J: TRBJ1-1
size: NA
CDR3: CASNGQGAEAFF
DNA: TGTGCCAGCAATGGACAGGGAGCTGAAGCTTTCTTT

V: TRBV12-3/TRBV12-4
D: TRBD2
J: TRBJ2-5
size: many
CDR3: CASIGLDQETQYF
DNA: TGTGCCAGCATCGGACTAGACCAAGAGACCCAGTACTTC

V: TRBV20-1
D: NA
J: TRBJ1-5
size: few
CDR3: CSARDLRGSNQPQHF
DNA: TGCAGTGCTAGAGATCTCCGGGGCAGCAATCAGCCCCAGCATTTT

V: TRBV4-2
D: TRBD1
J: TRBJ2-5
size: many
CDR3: CASSQTGGSGETQYF
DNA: TGTGCCAGCAGCCAGACAGGGGGCTCAGGCGAGACCCAGTACTTC

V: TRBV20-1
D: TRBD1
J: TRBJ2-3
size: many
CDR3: CSAASGTGSDTQYF
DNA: TGCAGTGCTGCCTCCGGGACAGGGTCGGATACGCAGTATTTT

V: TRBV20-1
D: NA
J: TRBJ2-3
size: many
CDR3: CSAGDDRGDTQYF
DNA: TGCAGTGCCGGGGACGATAGGGGGGATACGCAGTATTTT

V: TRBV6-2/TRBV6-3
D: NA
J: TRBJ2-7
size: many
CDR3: CASRPPAGLYEQYF
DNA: TGTGCCAGCAGACCCCCGGCCGGATTATACGAGCAGTACTTC

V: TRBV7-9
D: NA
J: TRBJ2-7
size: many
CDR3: CASSINKNTGSYEQYF
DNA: TGTGCCAGCAGCATAAATAAAAATACAGGGTCCTACGAGCAGTACTTC

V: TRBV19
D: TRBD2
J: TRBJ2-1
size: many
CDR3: CASSVRTSGGTNEQFF
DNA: TGTGCCAGTAGTGTCCGGACTAGCGGGGGAACTAATGAGCAGTTCTTC

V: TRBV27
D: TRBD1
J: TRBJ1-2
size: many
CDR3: CARFPQGDGYTF
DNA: TGTGCCCGCTTCCCACAGGGGGATGGCTACACCTTC

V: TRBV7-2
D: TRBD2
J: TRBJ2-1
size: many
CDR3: CASSLSRGGSSYNEQFF
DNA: TGTGCCAGCAGCTTATCCAGAGGCGGGAGTTCCTACAATGAGCAGTTCTTC

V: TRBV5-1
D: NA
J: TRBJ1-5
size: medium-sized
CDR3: CASSLTPGDSNQPQHF
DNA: TGCGCCAGCAGCTTGACGCCAGGGGATAGCAATCAGCCCCAGCATTTT

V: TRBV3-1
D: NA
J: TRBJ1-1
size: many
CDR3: CASSLLLSAGTAFF
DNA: TGTGCCAGCAGCCTCCTCCTAAGCGCGGGGACGGCTTTCTTT

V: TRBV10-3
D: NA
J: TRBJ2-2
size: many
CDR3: CAIGAAKNTGELFF
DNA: TGTGCCATCGGAGCGGCTAAGAACACCGGGGAGCTGTTTTTT

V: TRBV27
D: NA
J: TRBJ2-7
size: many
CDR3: CASSFRDTTYEQYF
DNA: TGTGCCAGCAGTTTCCGGGACACCACCTACGAGCAGTACTTC

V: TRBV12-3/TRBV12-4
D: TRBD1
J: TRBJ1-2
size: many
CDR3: CASRWTGGGYGYTF
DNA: TGTGCCAGCAGGTGGACAGGGGGAGGCTATGGCTACACCTTC

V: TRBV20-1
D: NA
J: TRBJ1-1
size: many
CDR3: CSEIQGFAEAFF
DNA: TGCAGTGAGATCCAGGGTTTCGCTGAAGCTTTCTTT

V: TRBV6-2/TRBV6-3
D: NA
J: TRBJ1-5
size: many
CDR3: CASSNANQPQHF
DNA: TGTGCCAGCTCTAACGCCAATCAGCCCCAGCATTTT

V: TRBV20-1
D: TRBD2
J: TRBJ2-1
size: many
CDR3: CSARVGGRVNEQFF
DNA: TGCAGTGCCCGCGTAGGCGGGAGAGTCAATGAGCAGTTCTTC

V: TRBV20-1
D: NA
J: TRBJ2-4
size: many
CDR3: CSGFQNIQYF
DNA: TGCAGTGGGTTCCAAAACATTCAGTACTTC

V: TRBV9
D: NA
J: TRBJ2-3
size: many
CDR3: CASSVDSDTDTQYF
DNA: TGTGCCAGCAGCGTGGACAGTGACACAGATACGCAGTATTTT

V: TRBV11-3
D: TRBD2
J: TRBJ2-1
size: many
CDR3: CASSVRYGLAPFYNEQFF
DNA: TGTGCCAGCAGCGTCAGATATGGACTAGCCCCTTTCTACAATGAGCAGTTCTTC

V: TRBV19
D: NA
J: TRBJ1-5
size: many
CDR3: CATSNIRNQPQHF
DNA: TGTGCCACCAGTAATATCAGGAACCAGCCCCAGCATTTT

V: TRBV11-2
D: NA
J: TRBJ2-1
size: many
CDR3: CASSRPPSSYNEQFF
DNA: TGTGCCAGCAGCCGCCCGCCCAGCTCCTACAATGAGCAGTTCTTC

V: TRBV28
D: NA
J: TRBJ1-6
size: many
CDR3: CATCLDTNSPLHF
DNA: TGTGCCACCTGCTTGGACACCAATTCACCCCTCCACTTT

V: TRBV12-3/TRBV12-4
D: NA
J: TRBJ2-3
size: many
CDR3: CASSLPRAEGGDTQYF
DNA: TGTGCCAGCAGTTTACCCCGGGCGGAGGGAGGCGATACGCAGTATTTT

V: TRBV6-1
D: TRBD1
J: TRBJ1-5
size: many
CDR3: CASSPGQGFNQPQHF
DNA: TGTGCCAGCAGTCCGGGACAGGGGTTCAATCAGCCCCAGCATTTT

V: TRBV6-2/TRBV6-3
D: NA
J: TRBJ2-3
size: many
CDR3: CASSYSTSSTTQYF
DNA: TGTGCCAGCAGTTACTCGACCAGCTCTACCACGCAGTATTTT

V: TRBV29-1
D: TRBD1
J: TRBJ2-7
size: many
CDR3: CSAGQSTYEQYF
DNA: TGCAGCGCGGGACAGAGCACCTACGAGCAGTACTTC

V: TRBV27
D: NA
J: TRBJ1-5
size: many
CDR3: CASSFGGDQPQHF
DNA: TGTGCCAGCAGTTTTGGGGGCGATCAGCCCCAGCATTTT

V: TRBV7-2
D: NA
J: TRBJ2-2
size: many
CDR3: CASSPRSTGNTGELFF
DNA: TGTGCCAGCAGCCCACGATCGACAGGGAACACCGGGGAGCTGTTTTTT

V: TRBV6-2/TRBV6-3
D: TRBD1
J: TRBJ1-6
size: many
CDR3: CASRFPGQLQGGNSPLHF
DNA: TGTGCCAGCAGATTCCCGGGACAGCTGCAGGGGGGTAATTCACCCCTCCACTTT

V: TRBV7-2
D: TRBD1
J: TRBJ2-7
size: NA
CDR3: CASTPGTGPLYEQYF
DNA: TGTGCCAGCACCCCTGGGACAGGGCCCCTCTACGAGCAGTACTTC

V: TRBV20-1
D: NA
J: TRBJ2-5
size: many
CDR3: CSARDGETQYF
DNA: TGCAGTGCTAGAGATGGAGAGACCCAGTACTTC

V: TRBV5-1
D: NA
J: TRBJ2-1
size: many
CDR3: CASSPDAGIWNEQFF
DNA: TGCGCCAGCAGCCCGGATGCAGGAATATGGAATGAGCAGTTCTTC

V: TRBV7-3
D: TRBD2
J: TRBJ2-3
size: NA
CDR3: CASSLKDVGTGRTSGSTDTQYF
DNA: TGTGCCAGCAGCTTAAAGGATGTCGGGACGGGTCGCACTAGCGGATCCACAGATACGCAGTATTTT

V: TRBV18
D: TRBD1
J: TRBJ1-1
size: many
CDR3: CASSPSTGGTEAFF
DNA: TGTGCCAGCTCACCCTCGACAGGGGGCACTGAAGCTTTCTTT

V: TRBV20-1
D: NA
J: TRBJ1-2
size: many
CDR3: CSARLGTLNYGYTF
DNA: TGCAGTGCTCGCCTAGGAACACTGAACTATGGCTACACCTTC

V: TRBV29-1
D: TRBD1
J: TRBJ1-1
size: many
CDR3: CSVERDSPEAFF
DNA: TGCAGCGTTGAACGGGACAGCCCTGAAGCTTTCTTT